What follows are 16 T cell receptor beta chains derived from one specimen sequenced in a study of Ad26.COV2.S vaccination and SARS-CoV-2 variants (dated by TCRdb to the early 2020s). The label giving this sample's treatment or condition can be read as: about 20 received Ad26.COV2.S at low or high dose, single or two shots; 5 received placebo; per-sample allocation not given. For vaccine and placebo recipients, the sequenced repertoires came from samples collected on day 63 after the first injection. Library creation used the immunoSEQ multiplex PCR assay. The clones in this table, taken by TCRdb from immuneACCESS, are in-frame only. Not every clone is retained; where verified, under half of the shortfall comes from an unresolved V gene, and the cause of the rest is unknown. The sample profile shows under 550,000 clones; 80% to 95% of them were found once. The ten largest clones add up to 12% of the sample.

This sample comprised peripheral blood, obtained in a trial of Ad26.COV2.S vaccine versus placebo. Receptor source: a person between 18 and 65 years old who received the Ad26.COV2.S COVID-19 vaccine or a placebo.

This chain connects TRBV5-1 to TRBJ2-2; TRBD2 matches 13 bases. Germline CDR1 SGHRS, CDR2 YFSETQ. The CDR3 is 18 residues long. Trimming took 4 bases from V and 1 from J; bases not matched to a gene: 7. The CDR3 spells CASSPRGLAGLNTGELFF. CDR3 DNA: TGCGCCAGCAGCCCCAGGGGACTAGCGGGACTGAACACCGGGGAGCTGTTTTTT.

The chain couples TRBV28 to TRBJ1-1, with D possibly TRBD1 on 5 matching bases. The germline V and J ends were trimmed by 5 bases and 1 base, with 17 bases remaining between them. Germline CDR1 MDHEN, CDR2 SYDVKM. The CDR3 is made up of 16 amino acids. CDR3 nucleotide sequence: TGTGCCAGCAGTCCTCTCCCGTCAGGGTCGAACACTGAAGCTTTCTTT. Protein product: CASSPLPSGSNTEAFF.

The chain combines TRBV6-6 with TRBJ1-4; D ambiguous. The CDR3 is 13 amino acids. The ends were cut back, 7 bases at V and 4 bases at J, with 10 bases in the middle. Germline CDR1 and CDR2: MNHNY and SVGAGI (reference sequence). CDR3 region: CASIGQSNEKLFF. CDR3 DNA sequence: TGTGCCAGCATAGGTCAGAGTAATGAAAAACTGTTTTTT.

This chain joins TRBV28 and TRBJ2-3, with 8 bases aligning to TRBD1. V lost 6 bases, J lost 1 base, and 6 bases stayed unmatched. The CDR3 is 15 amino acids. From germline, CDR1 is MDHEN and CDR2 SYDVKM. DNA for the CDR3: TGTGCCAGCAGCCTGACAGGGGTAGGCACAGATACGCAGTATTTT. It specifies CASSLTGVGTDTQYF.

This sequence joins TRBV6-6 and TRBJ1-1; TRBD1 might be the D (5 bases). The V gene lost 7 bases and the J gene lost 4 bases, with 10 bases spanning the gap. In germline, CDR1 is MNHNY, CDR2 SVGAGI (reference sequence). CDR3 length equals 12 residues. The CDR3 DNA reads TGTGCCAGCATAGAAGGGGCCACTGAAGCTTTCTTT. This gives the protein CASIEGATEAFF.

Notes on this clone: This same CDR3 is encoded by further DNA sequences in the sample. The V call is TRBV28, the J call TRBJ1-2; 11 bases map to TRBD1. CDR1 and CDR2 from the germline V gene are MDHEN and SYDVKM. The junction had 3 bases not matched to a gene; V was cut back by 4 bases and J by 5 bases. The CDR3 runs to 14 residues. The CDR3 loop reads CASSSGQGAYGYTF. The CDR3 coding sequence is TGTGCCAGCAGTTCCGGACAGGGGGCGTATGGCTACACCTTC.

This chain joins TRBV30 and TRBJ2-3, with D maybe TRBD1 (5 bases). Trimming took 0 bases from V and 9 from J, leaving 13 bases between them. The CDR3 runs 13 residues. Germline CDR1 and CDR2: GTSNPN and SVGIG (reference sequence). The CDR3 nucleotides are TGTGCCTGGAGTGTTAGGGGATCAGGGACGCAGTATTTT. It codes for CAWSVRGSGTQYF.

The chain couples TRBV27 to TRBJ2-1; D ambiguous. The CDR3 is made up of 12 amino acids. From germline, CDR1 is MNHEY and CDR2 SMNVEV (reference sequence). Deletions cut 5 bases from V and 3 bases from J, with 5 bases between. The CDR3 protein is CASSASYNEQFF. DNA of the CDR3: TGTGCCAGCAGTGCTAGCTACAATGAGCAGTTCTTC.

This clone was seen more than once but under ten times. The V gene is TRBV25-1, the J gene TRBJ2-2; 9 positions agree with TRBD2. The V segment lost 4 bases and the J segment 2 bases; nucleotides outside the gene matches: 8. The CDR3 spans 17 residues. Germline CDR1 and CDR2: MGHDK and SYGVNS. Here the CDR3 reads CASSAFRSGGNTGELFF. CDR3 nucleotides: TGTGCCAGCAGTGCGTTTCGTAGCGGGGGAAACACCGGGGAGCTGTTTTTT.

The rearrangement joins TRBV7-2 to TRBJ1-1; tentatively, D is TRBD1 (5 bases). This CDR3 spans 14 amino acids. The V gene's germline CDR1 is SGHTA and CDR2 FQGNSA. Trimming removed 2 bases from V and 12 bases from J, with 19 bases in between. The CDR3 DNA is TGTGCCAGCAGCTTAATCAGTTCGGCCAGGGCATCTTTCTTT. It is translated as CASSLISSARASFF.

The gene calls are TRBV18 and TRBJ1-5; D is unresolved. This CDR3 has 18 amino acids. Germline lookup yields CDR1 KGHSH and CDR2 LQKENI. The ends were cut back, 6 bases at V and 0 bases at J, with 21 bases in the middle. The CDR3 DNA is TGTGCCAGCTCGCCATTCCCCCCCGACTCGTTTAGCAATCAGCCCCAGCATTTT. This encodes CASSPFPPDSFSNQPQHF.

This chain joins TRBV19 and TRBJ1-1; D is unresolved. CDR1 LNHDA and CDR2 SQIVND come from the germline V gene (reference sequence). V gave up 7 bases and J gave up 0 bases, with 12 bases separating them. The CDR3 runs to 14 residues. DNA of the CDR3: TGTGCCAGTAAATTGGTCTCCGTGAACACTGAAGCTTTCTTT. It is translated as CASKLVSVNTEAFF.

This clone was found a few times. The J gene is TRBJ1-6, the V gene TRBV7-2, with 7 bases fitting TRBD1. Germline V CDR1 and CDR2: SGHTA, FQGNSA. Unmatched junction bases numbered 4, after V lost 5 bases and J lost 6 bases. The CDR3 extends over 14 amino acids. The CDR3 protein is CASSEGQFNSPLHF. Here the CDR3 DNA reads TGTGCCAGCAGCGAGGGACAGTTTAATTCACCCCTCCACTTT. The complete variable domain, with remaining parts taken from reference TRBV7-2 and TRBJ1-6, reads GAGVSQSPSNKVTEKGKDVELRCDPISGHTALYWYRQSLGQGLEFLIYFQGNSAPDKSGLPSDRFSAERTGGSVSTLTIQRTQQEDSAVYLCASSEGQFNSPLHFGNGTRLTVT.

The chain has TRBV27 and TRBJ1-6; weak D call: TRBD1 (6 bases). V shed 5 bases and J shed 0 bases, with 17 bases lying between them. Germline assignment: CDR1 MNHEY and CDR2 SMNVEV (reference sequence). The CDR3 spans 18 residues. CDR3: CASSQGLSRPSYNSPLHF. For the CDR3, the DNA is TGTGCCAGCAGTCAGGGGTTGTCAAGGCCCTCCTATAATTCACCCCTCCACTTT.

The chain combines TRBV7-6 with TRBJ2-7; D not certain. Germline CDR1 is SGHVS and CDR2 is FNYEAQ. The CDR3 sequence is 15 residues long. Trimming stripped 3 bases from V and 0 bases from J, with 12 bases between. Here the CDR3 DNA reads TGTGCCAGCAGCTTCGACTCCCGAGGCTCCTACGAGCAGTACTTC. Protein product: CASSFDSRGSYEQYF.

The rearrangement uses TRBV19 and TRBJ2-7; D might be TRBD2 (5 bases). Germline V gives CDR1 LNHDA, CDR2 SQIVND (reference sequence). The CDR3 has 12 residues. The germline V and J ends were trimmed by 11 bases and 2 bases, with 13 bases remaining between them. CDR3 DNA: TGTGCCGGGTGGCGGGCCACCTACGAGCAGTACTTC. It is translated as CAGWRATYEQYF.